This entry is about one T cell receptor (beta chain). The identical CDR3 is also encoded by other nucleotide sequences in the sample. This specimen comes from a study of blood T cell repertoires in COVID-19. The table came from immunoSEQ multiplex PCR; TCRdb's copy has only in-frame clones and leaves some out. Among about 270,000 clones listed, roughly nine tenths were seen once. Germline CDR1 MDHEN, CDR2 SYDVKM. The germline V and J ends were trimmed by 6 bases and 3 bases, with 17 bases remaining between them. CDR3 length: 15 residues. The TCR was taken from a woman between 45 and 65 years old who had recovered from COVID-19. The sample comprised PBMCs or T cells enriched from blood (not recorded which). V is TRBV28 and J is TRBJ1-1, with D possibly TRBD1 on 6 matching bases. The CDR3 DNA sequence: TGTGCCAGCAGCCTAGGGGGGGCTGGCGACACTGAAGCTTTCTTT. It translates to CASSLGGAGDTEAFF.